Listed here is a single TCR beta chain. This CDR3 region has 14 residues. Germline V lookup: CDR1 MNHEY, CDR2 SVGEGT. The V and J ends lost 5 bases and 5 bases, in that order; junction bases with no gene match: 8. The data belong to a study of blood T cell repertoires in COVID-19. Study context: Collection of acute and convalescent COVID-19 samples took place in the United States, Italy and Spain.

Original data processing: Researchers report that nucleated cell counts were estimated from reference gene primer amplification. Profiling relied on immunoSEQ multiplex PCR, and the TCRdb table lists in-frame clones only, not all of them. V and J calls plus clone size are reproduced from that table; the DNA served to infer D and trimming. The table lists about 120,000 clones, 85% of them singletons. The receptor was isolated from a woman of 80 years or more with acute or convalescent COVID-19. The rearrangement uses TRBV6-2 or TRBV6-3 and TRBJ2-5; 7 nucleotides line up with TRBD1. Sequences were obtained from peripheral blood. The CDR3 is CASSRDRGWETQYF. CDR3 nucleotide sequence: TGTGCCAGCAGTAGGGACAGAGGATGGGAGACCCAGTACTTC.